Described below is a single T cell receptor (beta chain) sequence and its context. Its specificity is not known. TCRdb fed the reads into MiXCR, producing one record per CDR3 protein. Among about 100,000 distinct CDR3 sequences listed, less than 55% were seen once. The sample is drawn from a study of T cell repertoires in cytomegalovirus infection. Study information: CMV epitopes, recently identified HLA-C-restricted and well-studied HLA-B-restricted, were used.

V trimming: 5 bases; J trimming: 7 bases; junction bases outside the gene matches: 7. Germline V CDR1 and CDR2: MNHNY, SVGAGI (reference sequence). The CDR3 consists of 13 residues. Study-level findings and limits: CMV-specific TCR beta clonotypes restricted by HLA-C dominated the ex vivo response.

The source of this sequence is a human donor in good health (CMV status not recorded). Some clones in this sample may be carry-over from other donors' samples. The sequencing here drew on CD8+ T cells from cultured PBMCs, taken from culture after CMV antigen stimulation. The chain recombines TRBV6-6 with TRBJ1-2, with 7 bases fitting TRBD1. The CDR3 region has the DNA TGTGCCAGCAGTAACGACAGGGTTGCTGGCTACACCTTC. Translation: CASSNDRVAGYTF.